This TCR beta chain originates from a study of T cell responses to AZD1222 COVID-19 vaccine. Study outcomes and limitations: At study baseline, merely a handful of AZD1222 recipients were seropositive. Two AZD1222 doses significantly raised spike-specific TCR breadth and depth over controls. Donors skewed white British and female; clonal diversity was possibly underestimated.

A remark on this clone: What it binds is unknown.

Only in-frame clones appear in the TCRdb table, and some are missing; sequencing was by immunoSEQ multiplex PCR. Of about 110,000 clones listed, about 88% are singletons. With 4 bases removed from V and 8 bases from J, the gap between germline ends came to 14 bases. This CDR3 region has 13 residues. Germline V gene lookup returns CDR1 LGHDT and CDR2 YNNKEL (reference sequence). V is TRBV3-1 (or the pseudogene TRBV3-2) and J is TRBJ1-2; D not resolved. This receptor was taken from an adult in good health. Sequencing was performed on peripheral blood, taken on day 0 of AZD1222 vaccination. The CDR3 bases are TGTGCCAGCAGCCTCCCGCAGTCAATAGGCTACACCTTC. Encoded protein: CASSLPQSIGYTF.